This section outlines one T cell receptor (beta chain) sequence together with its context. The protocol was immunoSEQ multiplex PCR, while the TCRdb copy is restricted to in-frame clones and leaves out a portion. Of 25,000 to 35,000 clones in the sample, roughly nine tenths were seen once. This entry belongs to a study of T cell changes during pregnancy in multiple sclerosis. V trimming: 4 bases; J trimming: 1 base; junction bases outside the gene matches: 6. The V gene's germline CDR1 is KGHSH and CDR2 LQKENI. This CDR3 region has 16 residues. The sample consisted of CD8+ T cells from peripheral blood mononuclear cells, taken in the first trimester of pregnancy. The receptor was derived from a female donor with multiple sclerosis, enrolled in a pregnancy study. The chain recombines TRBV18 with TRBJ2-1, with TRBD2 identical over 8 bases. CDR3 DNA sequence: TGTGCCAGCTCACTTCGACTAGCGTCTTCCTACAATGAGCAGTTCTTC. This sequence encodes CASSLRLASSYNEQFF.